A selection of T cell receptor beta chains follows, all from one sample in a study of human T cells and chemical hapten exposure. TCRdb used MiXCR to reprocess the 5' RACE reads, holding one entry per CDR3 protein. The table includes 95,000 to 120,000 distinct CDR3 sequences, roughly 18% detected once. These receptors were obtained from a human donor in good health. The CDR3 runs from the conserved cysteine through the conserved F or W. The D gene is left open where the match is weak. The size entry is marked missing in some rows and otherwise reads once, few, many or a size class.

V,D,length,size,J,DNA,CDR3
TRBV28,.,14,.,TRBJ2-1,TGTGCCAGCAGTTTCAGACCCTACTACAATGAGCAGTTCTTC,CASSFRPYYNEQFF
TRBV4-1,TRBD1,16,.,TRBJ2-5,TGCGCCAGCAGCCAGGGACCCGGGACAGGTGGAGAGACCCAGTACTTC,CASSQGPGTGGETQYF
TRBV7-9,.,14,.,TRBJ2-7,TGTGCCAGCAGCACCACGGGACTCCCCTACGAGCAGTACTTC,CASSTTGLPYEQYF
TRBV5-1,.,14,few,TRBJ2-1,TGCGCCAGCAGCTTGGGTTCGGGGTTAAATGAGCAGTTCTTC,CASSLGSGLNEQFF
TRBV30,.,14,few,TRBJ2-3,TGTGCCTGGAGTCTTGGGCGGGACACAGATACGCAGTATTTT,CAWSLGRDTDTQYF
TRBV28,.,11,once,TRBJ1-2,TGTGCCAGCAGTCAATGGAAGGGCTACACCTTC,CASSQWKGYTF
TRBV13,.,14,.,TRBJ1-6,TGTGCCAGCCGCCTCGGCTCCTATAATTCACCCCTCCACTTT,CASRLGSYNSPLHF
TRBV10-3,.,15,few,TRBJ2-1,TGTGCCATCTCACCCGCCCGGGCACGTTACAATGAGCAGTTCTTC,CAISPARARYNEQFF
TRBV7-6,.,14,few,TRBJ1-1,TGTGCCAGCAGCTTAAGGCAGGGAGTCCCTGAAGCTTTCTTT,CASSLRQGVPEAFF
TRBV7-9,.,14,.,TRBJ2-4,TGTGCCAGCAGCTTAAACGTCGCCAAAAACATTCAGTACTTC,CASSLNVAKNIQYF
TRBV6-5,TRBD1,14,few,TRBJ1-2,TGTGCCAGCAGTTCGACGGACAGGGTCTATGGCTACACCTTC,CASSSTDRVYGYTF
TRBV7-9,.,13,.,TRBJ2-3,TGTGCCAGCAGAGAAAGTAGCACAGATACGCAGTATTTT,CASRESSTDTQYF
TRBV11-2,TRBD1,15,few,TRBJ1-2,TGTGCCAGCAGCCCCAGGGGGGGACGGACCTATGGCTACACCTTC,CASSPRGGRTYGYTF
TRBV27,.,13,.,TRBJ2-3,TGTGCCAGCAGTTTATTGCACACAGATACGCAGTATTTT,CASSLLHTDTQYF
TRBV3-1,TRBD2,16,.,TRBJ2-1,TGTGCCAGCAGCCAAGATAGGTGGCTAGCGGGTAATGAGCAGTTCTTC,CASSQDRWLAGNEQFF
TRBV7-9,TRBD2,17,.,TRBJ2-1,TGTGCCAGCAGTCACCCTCGAGCGGGAGAACCGGGCAATGAGCAGTTCTTC,CASSHPRAGEPGNEQFF
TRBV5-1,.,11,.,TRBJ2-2,TGCGCCAGCATGGGAACCGGGGAGCTGTTTTTT,CASMGTGELFF
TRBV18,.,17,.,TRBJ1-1,TGTGCCAGCTCGCCACAAGCTTCCGGGGGGCTGAACACTGAAGCTTTCTTT,CASSPQASGGLNTEAFF
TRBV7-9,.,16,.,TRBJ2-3,TGTGCCAGCAGCCTACCGGGCCGCACCCTGGCAGATACGCAGTATTTT,CASSLPGRTLADTQYF
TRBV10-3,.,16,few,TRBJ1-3,TGTGCCATCAGTGAGACCCCAGGGACCTCTGGAAACACCATATATTTT,CAISETPGTSGNTIYF
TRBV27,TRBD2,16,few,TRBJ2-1,TGTGCCAGCAGTTTACGAGGGACTAGCGGAACTGGTGAGCAGTTCTTC,CASSLRGTSGTGEQFF
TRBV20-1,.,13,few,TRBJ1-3,TGCAGTGTATTCGGGGGCGCGAGAAACACCATATATTTT,CSVFGGARNTIYF
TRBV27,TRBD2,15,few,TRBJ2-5,TGTGCCAGCAGTTTAAGGACTAGCCCCCAAGAGACCCAGTACTTC,CASSLRTSPQETQYF
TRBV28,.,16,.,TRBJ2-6,TGTGCCAGCAGCTCCCCGGGGAGCTCTGGGGCCAACGTCCTGACTTTC,CASSSPGSSGANVLTF
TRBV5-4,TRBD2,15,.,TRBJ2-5,TGTGCCAGCAGCTTGGCGCTAGCGGGAGTGCAGACCCAGTACTTC,CASSLALAGVQTQYF
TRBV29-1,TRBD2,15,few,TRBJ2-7,TGCAGCGTTGAAGGTCGGCGGGAGGGCCCCTACGAGCAGTACTTC,CSVEGRREGPYEQYF
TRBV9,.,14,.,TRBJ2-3,TGTGCCAGCAGCGTTCTAGTTTCTACAGATACGCAGTATTTT,CASSVLVSTDTQYF
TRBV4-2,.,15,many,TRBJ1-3,TGTGCCAGCAGCCAAGAAGCGAGGGGCAGGAACACCATATATTTT,CASSQEARGRNTIYF
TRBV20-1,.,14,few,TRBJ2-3,TGCAGTCCGTCTCTACCGGGAGCGGCAGATACGCAGTATTTT,CSPSLPGAADTQYF
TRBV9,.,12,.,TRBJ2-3,TGTGCCAGCAGCGTCGGGACAGATACGCAGTATTTT,CASSVGTDTQYF
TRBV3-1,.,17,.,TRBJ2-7,TGTGCCAGCAGCCAATTTCCGGGAAACCCAATCTCCTACGAGCAGTACTTC,CASSQFPGNPISYEQYF
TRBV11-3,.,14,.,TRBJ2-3,TGTGCCAGCAGCGGCGGTACCCCCACAGATACGCAGTATTTT,CASSGGTPTDTQYF
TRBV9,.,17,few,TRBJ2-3,TGTGCCAGCAGCTCGAGTACCGGGAGTCTTACCCCAGATACGCAGTATTTT,CASSSSTGSLTPDTQYF
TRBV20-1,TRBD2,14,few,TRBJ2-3,TGCAGTGCTAGATTAGCGGGCAACACAGATACGCAGTATTTT,CSARLAGNTDTQYF
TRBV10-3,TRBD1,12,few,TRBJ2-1,TGTGCCATCAGGACGGACAGGATTGAGCAGTTCTTC,CAIRTDRIEQFF
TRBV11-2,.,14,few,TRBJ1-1,TGTGCCAGCAGCTTACCATTCCCGGAAACTGAAGCTTTCTTT,CASSLPFPETEAFF
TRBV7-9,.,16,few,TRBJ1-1,TGTGCCAGCAGCTTAGAAAGTCCGACAGAAGACACTGAAGCTTTCTTT,CASSLESPTEDTEAFF
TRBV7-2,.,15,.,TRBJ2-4,TGTGCCAGCACCACAAAGGGACACTTAAGGGACATTCAGTACTTC,CASTTKGHLRDIQYF
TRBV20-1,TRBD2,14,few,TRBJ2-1,TGCAGTGTGCTTGGCGGGAGTCGGTTGAGTGAGCAGTTCTTC,CSVLGGSRLSEQFF
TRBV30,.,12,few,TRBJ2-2,TGTGCCTGGAGCGCGGAGTCCGGGGAGCTGTTTTTT,CAWSAESGELFF
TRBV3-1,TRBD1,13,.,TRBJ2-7,TGTGCCAGCAGCCGAAACAGGGGGTACGAGCAGTACTTC,CASSRNRGYEQYF
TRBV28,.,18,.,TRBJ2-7,TGTGCCAGCAGGACCCCGGGGGGACGGGGGCCTAATTCCTACGAGCAGTACTTC,CASRTPGGRGPNSYEQYF
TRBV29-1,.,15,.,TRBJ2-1,TGCAGCGTTGAATGGGTAGCCCTCTCCTACAATGAGCAGTTCTTC,CSVEWVALSYNEQFF
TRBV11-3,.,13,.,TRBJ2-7,TGTGCCAGCAGCCCTCGCGCGGGTAGGGAGCAGTACTTC,CASSPRAGREQYF
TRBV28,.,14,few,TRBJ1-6,TGTGCCAGCAGTGGGGTTCTACGGGGTTCACCCCTCCACTTT,CASSGVLRGSPLHF